The clone carrying this TCR beta chain was seen a handful of times. Antigen: not known. The entry originates in a study of vaccination and CD4 T cells after COVID-19. Study-level information: Six male and four female convalescents took part, two of them Hispanic.

The length of the CDR3 is 14 residues. J was trimmed by 5 bases and V by 6 bases; bases with no gene match: 11. The germline CDR1 and CDR2 sequences are DFQATT and SNEGSKA (reference sequence). As to treatment: roughly ten-day PBMC culture with coronavirus spike peptide pools or control peptides (ViraFEST assay). Peptide pool stimulation in ViraFEST expanded antigen-specific T cells, whose TCRs were then sequenced. Sequenced with the Oncomine TCR Beta short-read assay was DNA taken from cultured CD4+ T cells. TCRdb reprocessed the PCR reads with MiXCR, giving one entry per CDR3 protein. This sample has 3,500 to 4,500 distinct CDR3 sequences, with around 35% found just once.

This material consisted of CD4+ T cells from blood, cultured in vitro, taken after SARS-CoV-2 vaccination. The source of this sequence is a human donor who had recovered from COVID-19. The chain carries TRBV20-1 and TRBJ2-5; 8 bases fit TRBD1. The CDR3 loop reads CSAPGEDREETQYF. CDR3 DNA: TGCAGTGCGCCCGGGGAGGACAGGGAGGAGACCCAGTACTTC.